This T cell receptor beta chain stems from a study of T cell clonality in common variable immunodeficiency. General observations from the study: In common variable immunodeficiency, TCR beta chains reportedly carried fewer deletions and N-nucleotide insertions.

The assay was immunoSEQ multiplex PCR, and TCRdb's table has in-frame clones only and misses some. This sample carries approximately 30,000 clones and no singletons, and less than 7% goes to the top ten. V lost 5 bases, J lost 5 bases, and 13 bases lay in between. The CDR3 contains 13 residues. Germline assignment: CDR1 PRHDT and CDR2 FYEKMQ (reference sequence). In its sample, this clone was seen many times. Antigen specificity is unknown. Read sequence stops 3 residues before the CDR3 end, and the germline J gene provides the missing end. The chain carries TRBV13 and TRBJ2-7, with a weak D call TRBD1 (6 bases). Sequencing was done on a sample of peripheral blood mononuclear cells. This sequence was found in a human donor with common variable immunodeficiency. The CDR3: CASSAPHRDEQYF. The sequenced part of the CDR3 DNA is TGTGCCAGCAGCGCCCCTCACAGGGACGAG.